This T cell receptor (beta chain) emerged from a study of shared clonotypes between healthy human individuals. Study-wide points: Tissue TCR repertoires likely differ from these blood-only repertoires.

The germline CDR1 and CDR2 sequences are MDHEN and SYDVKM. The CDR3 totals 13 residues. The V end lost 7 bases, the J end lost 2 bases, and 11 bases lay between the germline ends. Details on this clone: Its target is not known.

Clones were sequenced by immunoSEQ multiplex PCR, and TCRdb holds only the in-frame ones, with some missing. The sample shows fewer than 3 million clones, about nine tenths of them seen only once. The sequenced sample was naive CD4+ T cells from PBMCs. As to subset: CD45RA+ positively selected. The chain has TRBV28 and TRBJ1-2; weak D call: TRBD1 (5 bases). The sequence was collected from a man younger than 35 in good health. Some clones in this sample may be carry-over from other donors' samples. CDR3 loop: CASNEQGNYGYTF. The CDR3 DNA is TGTGCCAGCAATGAGCAGGGCAACTATGGCTACACCTTC.